This TCR beta chain was found in a study of blood T cells in healthy people across ages. The wider study: Template switching retrieved approximately one barcoded beta molecule for each two T cells. Regarding the study as a whole: Researchers report that TCR beta diversity correlated strongly with naive T cell percentage.

The count of this clonotype is one. Antigen unknown. Each donor gave ten milliliters of peripheral blood. Every sample gave at least 5.5 micrograms of total RNA when it was extracted. The CDR3 sequence is 18 residues long. V lost 0 bases, J lost 8 bases, and 17 bases stayed unmatched. In germline, CDR1 is SGDLS, CDR2 YYNGEE. The authors ran a second PCR of about 7 to 12 cycles using a sample-barcoded 5' primer and a J-beta primer mix. MiXCR, run by TCRdb on the 5' RACE reads, gives a single entry per CDR3 protein. The sample yields 650,000 to 950,000 distinct CDR3 sequences, 44% seen once. The rearrangement links TRBV9 to TRBJ2-1; 7 bases agree with TRBD2. The material sequenced was blood. This TCR was recovered from a man between 60 and 70 years old in good health. DNA of the CDR3: TGTGCCAGCAGCGTAGGGGTCGTGGGAGCGGGGACGGGGGATGAGCAGTTCTTC. This gives the protein CASSVGVVGAGTGDEQFF.